This TCR beta chain was identified during a study of shared clonotypes between healthy human individuals. The naive CD8 fraction comprised CD45RO-negative cells positively selected for CCR7 and excluded terminally differentiated effector memory CD45RA+ cells. Profiled with immunoSEQ multiplex PCR; TCRdb holds only in-frame clones, not every one. Altogether roughly 1,800,000 clones are present, over 85% being singletons, with the ten largest covering roughly 1.2%. Trimming cost V 0 bases and J 2 bases, with 8 bases left between them. Germline V gene sequence: CDR1 LGHNA, CDR2 YNFKEQ. CDR3 length equals 14 residues.

V gene TRBV4-2 combines with J gene TRBJ2-7, with no clear D. Specimen: naive CD8+ T cells sorted from blood. The clonotype originates from a man aged 18 to 30 in good health. In nucleotides, the CDR3 is TGTGCCAGCAGCCAAGATCTAGGGACCTACGAGCAGTACTTC. Residues: CASSQDLGTYEQYF.